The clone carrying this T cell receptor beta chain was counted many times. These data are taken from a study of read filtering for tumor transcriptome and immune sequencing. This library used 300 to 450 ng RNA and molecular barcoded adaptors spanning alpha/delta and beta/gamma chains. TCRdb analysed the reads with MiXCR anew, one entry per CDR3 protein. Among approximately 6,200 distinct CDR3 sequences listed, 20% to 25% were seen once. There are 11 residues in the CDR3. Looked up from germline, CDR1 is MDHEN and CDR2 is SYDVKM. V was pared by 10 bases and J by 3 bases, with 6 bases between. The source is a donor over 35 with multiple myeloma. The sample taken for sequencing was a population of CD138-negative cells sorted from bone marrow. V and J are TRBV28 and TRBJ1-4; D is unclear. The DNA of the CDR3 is TGTGCCACCGTCTCTAATGAAAAACTGTTTTTT. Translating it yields CATVSNEKLFF.